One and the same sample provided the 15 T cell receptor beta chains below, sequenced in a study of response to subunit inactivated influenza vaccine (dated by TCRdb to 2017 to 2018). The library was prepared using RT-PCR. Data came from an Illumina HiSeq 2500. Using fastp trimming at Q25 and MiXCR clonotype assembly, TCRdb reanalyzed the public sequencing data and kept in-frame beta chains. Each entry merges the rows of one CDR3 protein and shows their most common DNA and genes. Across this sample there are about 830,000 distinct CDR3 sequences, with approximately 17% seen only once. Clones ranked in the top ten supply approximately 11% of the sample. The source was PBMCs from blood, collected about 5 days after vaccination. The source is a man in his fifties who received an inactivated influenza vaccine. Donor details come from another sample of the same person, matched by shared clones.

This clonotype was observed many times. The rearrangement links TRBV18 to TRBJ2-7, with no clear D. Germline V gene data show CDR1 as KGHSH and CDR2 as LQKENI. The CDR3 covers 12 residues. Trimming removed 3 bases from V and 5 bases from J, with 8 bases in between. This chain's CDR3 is CASSPVRDEQYF. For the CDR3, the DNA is TGTGCCAGCTCACCGGTTCGGGACGAGCAGTACTTC.

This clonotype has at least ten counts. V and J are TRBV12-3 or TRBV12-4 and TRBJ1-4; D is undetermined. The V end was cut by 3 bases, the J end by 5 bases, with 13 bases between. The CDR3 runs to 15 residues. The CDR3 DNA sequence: TGTGCCAGCAGTTTCCTTGGCAGAAAGAATGAAAAACTGTTTTTT. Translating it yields CASSFLGRKNEKLFF.

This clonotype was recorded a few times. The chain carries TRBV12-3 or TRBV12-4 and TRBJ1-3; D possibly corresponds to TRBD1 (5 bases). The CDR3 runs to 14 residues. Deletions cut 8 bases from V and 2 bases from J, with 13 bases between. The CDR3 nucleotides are TGTGCCAGCCACGGCCCAGGGCCTGGAAACACCATATATTTT. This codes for CASHGPGPGNTIYF.

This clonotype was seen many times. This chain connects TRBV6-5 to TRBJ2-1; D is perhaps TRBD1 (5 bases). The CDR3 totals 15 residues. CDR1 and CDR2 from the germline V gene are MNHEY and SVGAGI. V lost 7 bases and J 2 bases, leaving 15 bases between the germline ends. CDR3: CASTSRGSPYNEQFF. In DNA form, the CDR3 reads TGTGCCAGCACTTCTAGGGGTTCCCCCTACAATGAGCAGTTCTTC.

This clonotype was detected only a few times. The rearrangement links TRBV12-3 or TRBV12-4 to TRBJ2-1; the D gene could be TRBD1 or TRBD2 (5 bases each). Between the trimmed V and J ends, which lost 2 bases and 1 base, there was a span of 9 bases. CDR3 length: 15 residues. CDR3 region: CASSLRDASYNEQFF. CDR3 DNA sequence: TGTGCCAGCAGTTTAAGGGACGCGTCCTACAATGAGCAGTTCTTC.

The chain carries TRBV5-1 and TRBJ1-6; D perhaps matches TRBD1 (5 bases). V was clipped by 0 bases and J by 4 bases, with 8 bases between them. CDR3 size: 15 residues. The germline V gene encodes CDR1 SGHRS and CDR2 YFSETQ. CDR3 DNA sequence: TGCGCCAGCAGCTTGGCCCGACAGTATAATTCACCCCTCCACTTT. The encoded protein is CASSLARQYNSPLHF.

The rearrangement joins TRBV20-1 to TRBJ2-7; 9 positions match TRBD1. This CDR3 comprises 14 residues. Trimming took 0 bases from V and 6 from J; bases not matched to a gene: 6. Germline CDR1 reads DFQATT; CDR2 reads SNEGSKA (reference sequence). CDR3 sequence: CSARDIQGAGEQYF. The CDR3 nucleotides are TGCAGTGCTAGAGATATACAGGGGGCGGGCGAGCAGTACTTC.

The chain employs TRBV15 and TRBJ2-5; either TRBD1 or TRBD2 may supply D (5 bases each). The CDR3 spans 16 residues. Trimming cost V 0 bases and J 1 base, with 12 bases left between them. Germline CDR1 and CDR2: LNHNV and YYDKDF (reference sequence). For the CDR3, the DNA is TGTGCCACCAGCAGAGATGGGGGATCCTTCCAAGAGACCCAGTACTTC. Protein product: CATSRDGGSFQETQYF. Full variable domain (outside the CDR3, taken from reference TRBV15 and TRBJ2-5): DAMVIQNPRYQVTQFGKPVTLSCSQTLNHNVMYWYQQKSSQAPKLLFHYYDKDFNNEADTPDNFQSRRPNTSFCFLDIRSPGLGDTAMYLCATSRDGGSFQETQYFGPGTRLLVL.

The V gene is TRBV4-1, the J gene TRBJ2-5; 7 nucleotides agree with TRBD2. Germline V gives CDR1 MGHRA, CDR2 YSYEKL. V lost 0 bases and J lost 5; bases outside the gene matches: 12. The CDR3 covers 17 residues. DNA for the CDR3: TGCGCCAGCAGCCAAGATCCCGCTAGCGGCCCTCTGGAGACCCAGTACTTC. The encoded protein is CASSQDPASGPLETQYF.

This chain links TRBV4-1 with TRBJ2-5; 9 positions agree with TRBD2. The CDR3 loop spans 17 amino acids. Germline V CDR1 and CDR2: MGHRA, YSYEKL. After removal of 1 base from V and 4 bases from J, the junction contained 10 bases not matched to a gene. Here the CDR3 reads CASSQGKRGAWGETQYF. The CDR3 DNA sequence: TGCGCCAGCAGCCAAGGGAAGCGGGGGGCTTGGGGAGAGACCCAGTACTTC.

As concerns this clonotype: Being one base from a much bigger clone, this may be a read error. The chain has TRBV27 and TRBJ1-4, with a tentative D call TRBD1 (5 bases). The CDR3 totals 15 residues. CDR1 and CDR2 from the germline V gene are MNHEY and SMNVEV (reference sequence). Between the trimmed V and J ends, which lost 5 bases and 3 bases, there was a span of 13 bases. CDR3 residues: CASSHYRFSNEKLFF. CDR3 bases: TGTGCCAGCAGTCATTACAGGTTTTCTAATGAAAAACTGTTTTTT.

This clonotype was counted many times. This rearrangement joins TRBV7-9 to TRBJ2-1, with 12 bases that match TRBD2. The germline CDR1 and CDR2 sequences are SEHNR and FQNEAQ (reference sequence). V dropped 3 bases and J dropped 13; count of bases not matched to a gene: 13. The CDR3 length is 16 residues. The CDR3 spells CASSFDVRPSGGVQFF. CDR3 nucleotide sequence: TGTGCCAGCAGCTTTGATGTTCGTCCTAGCGGGGGGGTACAGTTCTTC.

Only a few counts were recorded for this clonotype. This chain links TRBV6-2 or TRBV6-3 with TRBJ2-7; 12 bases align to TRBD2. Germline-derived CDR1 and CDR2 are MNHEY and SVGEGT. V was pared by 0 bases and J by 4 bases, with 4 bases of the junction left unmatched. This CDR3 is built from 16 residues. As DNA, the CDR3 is TGTGCCAGCAGTTACTCGAGACTAGCGGGAGAATACGAGCAGTACTTC. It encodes CASSYSRLAGEYEQYF.

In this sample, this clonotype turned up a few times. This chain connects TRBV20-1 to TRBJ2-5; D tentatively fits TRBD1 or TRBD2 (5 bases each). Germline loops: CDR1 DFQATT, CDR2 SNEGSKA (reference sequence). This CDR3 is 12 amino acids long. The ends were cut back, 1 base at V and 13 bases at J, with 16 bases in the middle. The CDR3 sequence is CSARALGRPRYF. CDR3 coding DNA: TGCAGTGCTAGAGCTCTGGGACGACCACGGTACTTC.

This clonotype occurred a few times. The chain's CDR3 is CASSTDGLGPYEQYF. DNA of the CDR3: TGTGCCAGCAGCACCGACGGCTTGGGTCCCTACGAGCAGTACTTC. The chain links TRBV6-1 to TRBJ2-7; no clear D gene. Germline CDR1 and CDR2: MNHNS and SASEGT. The CDR3 is 15 amino acids. V dropped 6 bases and J dropped 2 bases, with 17 bases sitting between them.